This section outlines one T cell receptor (beta chain) sequence together with its context. The sample belongs to a study of multiple sclerosis patients with progressive multifocal leukoencephalopathy. Sample time point: time of PML onset. T3 blood samples were collected at the time of PML onset. Data came from immunoSEQ multiplex PCR; TCRdb stores just in-frame clones and leaves some out. The sample shows 31,000 or so clones, over 80% of them seen only once. The germline V gene has CDR1 MNHEY and CDR2 SMNVEV (reference sequence). Trimming removed 2 bases from V and 7 bases from J; junction bases left unmatched: 4. CDR3 size: 14 residues.

This rearrangement joins TRBV27 to TRBJ2-7; 11 bases line up with TRBD1. This receptor was taken from a woman aged 40-49 years with progressive multifocal leukoencephalopathy. This specimen was PBMCs, taken from a patient treated with natalizumab. CDR3 in amino acids: CASSLRTGGGEQYF. CDR3 in DNA: TGTGCCAGCAGTTTAAGGACAGGGGGCGGGGAGCAGTACTTC.